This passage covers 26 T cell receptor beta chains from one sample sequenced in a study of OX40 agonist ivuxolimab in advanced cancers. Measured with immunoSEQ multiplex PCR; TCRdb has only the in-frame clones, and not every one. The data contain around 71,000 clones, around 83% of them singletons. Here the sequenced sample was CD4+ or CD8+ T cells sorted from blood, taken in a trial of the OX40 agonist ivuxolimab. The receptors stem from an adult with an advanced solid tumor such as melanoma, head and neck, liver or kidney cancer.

DNA for the CDR3: TGTGCCAGCAGCCTTAACACCGGGGAGCTGTTTTTT. It specifies CASSLNTGELFF. V usage is TRBV9 and J usage is TRBJ2-2; D not resolved. Germline V lookup: CDR1 SGDLS, CDR2 YYNGEE. This CDR3 spans 12 amino acids. V shed 4 bases and J shed 2 bases, with 3 bases lying between them.

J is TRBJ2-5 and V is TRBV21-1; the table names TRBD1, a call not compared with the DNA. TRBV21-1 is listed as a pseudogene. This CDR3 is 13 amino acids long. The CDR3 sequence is CAGTNYRQETQYF. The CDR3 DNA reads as TGTGCAGGGACAAACTACCGCCAAGAGACCCAGTACTTC.

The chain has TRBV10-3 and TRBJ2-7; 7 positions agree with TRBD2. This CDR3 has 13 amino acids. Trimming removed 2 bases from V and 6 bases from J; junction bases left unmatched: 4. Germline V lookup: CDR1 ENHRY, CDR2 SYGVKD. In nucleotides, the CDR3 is TGTGCCATCAGTGAGAAACTAGCGCGCGAGCAGTACTTC. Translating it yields CAISEKLAREQYF.

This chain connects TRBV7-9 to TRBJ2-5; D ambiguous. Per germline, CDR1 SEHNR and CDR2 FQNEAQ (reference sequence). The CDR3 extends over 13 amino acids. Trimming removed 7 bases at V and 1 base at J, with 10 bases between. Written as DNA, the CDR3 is TGTGCCAGCACCCAGAACCTCCAAGAGACCCAGTACTTC. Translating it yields CASTQNLQETQYF.

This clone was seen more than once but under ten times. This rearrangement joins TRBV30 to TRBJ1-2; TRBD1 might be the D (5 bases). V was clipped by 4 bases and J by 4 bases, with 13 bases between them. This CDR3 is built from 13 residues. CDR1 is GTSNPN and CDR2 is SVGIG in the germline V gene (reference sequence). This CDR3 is CAWTAGTGYGYTF. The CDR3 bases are TGTGCCTGGACCGCTGGGACGGGCTATGGCTACACCTTC.

This CDR3 reads CASSPRPEGTLHF. The CDR3 coding sequence is TGTGCCAGCAGTCCCAGGCCGGAGGGTACCCTCCACTTT. This chain connects TRBV27 to TRBJ1-6, with D uncertain. The CDR3 sequence is 13 residues long. Germline-derived CDR1 and CDR2 are MNHEY and SMNVEV (reference sequence). The V end was cut by 5 bases, the J end by 14 bases, with 16 bases between.

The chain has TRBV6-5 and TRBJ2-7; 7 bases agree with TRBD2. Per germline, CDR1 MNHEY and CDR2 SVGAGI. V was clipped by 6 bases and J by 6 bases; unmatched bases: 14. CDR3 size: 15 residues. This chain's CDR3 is CASSPEGGPRAEQYF. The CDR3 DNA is TGTGCCAGCAGCCCCGAGGGAGGGCCTCGTGCCGAGCAGTACTTC.

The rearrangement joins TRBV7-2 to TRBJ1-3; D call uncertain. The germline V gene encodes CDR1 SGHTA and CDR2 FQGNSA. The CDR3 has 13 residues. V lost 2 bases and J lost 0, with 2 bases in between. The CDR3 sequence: CASSLSSGNTIYF. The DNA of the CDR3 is TGTGCCAGCAGCTTATCCTCTGGAAACACCATATATTTT.

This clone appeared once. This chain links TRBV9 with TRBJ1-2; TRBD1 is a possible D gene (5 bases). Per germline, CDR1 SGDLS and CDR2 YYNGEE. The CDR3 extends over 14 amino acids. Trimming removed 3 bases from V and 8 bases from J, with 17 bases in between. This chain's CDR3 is CASSANEPGLGYTF. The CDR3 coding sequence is TGTGCCAGCAGCGCCAACGAGCCGGGGCTCGGCTACACCTTC. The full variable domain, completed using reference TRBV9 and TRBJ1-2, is DSGVTQTPKHLITATGQRVTLRCSPRSGDLSVYWYQQSLDQGLQFLIQYYNGEERAKGNILERFSAQQFPDLHSELNLSSLELGDSALYFCASSANEPGLGYTFGSGTRLTVV.

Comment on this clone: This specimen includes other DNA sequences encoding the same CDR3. CDR3 bases: TGTGCCAGCAGCCAACCCTCGGGACAGGGTTTGGGTGAGCAGTACTTC. This codes for CASSQPSGQGLGEQYF. The rearrangement uses TRBV4-2 and TRBJ2-7; 9 nucleotides line up with TRBD1. In germline, CDR1 is LGHNA, CDR2 YNFKEQ. The CDR3 consists of 16 residues. The V segment lost 2 bases and the J segment 7 bases; nucleotides outside the gene matches: 12.

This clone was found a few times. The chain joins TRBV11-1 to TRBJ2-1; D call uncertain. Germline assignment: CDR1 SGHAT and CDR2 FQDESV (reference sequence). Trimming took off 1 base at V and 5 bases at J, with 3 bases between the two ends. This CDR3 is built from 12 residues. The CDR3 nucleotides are TGTGCCAGCAGCTTAGATCACAATGAGCAGTTCTTC. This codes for CASSLDHNEQFF.

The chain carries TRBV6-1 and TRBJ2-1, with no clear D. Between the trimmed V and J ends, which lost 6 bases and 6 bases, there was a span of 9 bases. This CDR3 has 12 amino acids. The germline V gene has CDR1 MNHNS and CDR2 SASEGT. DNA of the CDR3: TGTGCCAGCAGCCTCGCCAGCAATGAGCAGTTCTTC. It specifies CASSLASNEQFF.

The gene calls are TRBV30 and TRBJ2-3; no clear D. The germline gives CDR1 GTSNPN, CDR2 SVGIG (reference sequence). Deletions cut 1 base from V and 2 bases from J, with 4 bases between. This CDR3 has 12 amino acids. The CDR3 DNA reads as TGTGCCTGGAGTGGATCCACAGATACGCAGTATTTT. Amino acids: CAWSGSTDTQYF. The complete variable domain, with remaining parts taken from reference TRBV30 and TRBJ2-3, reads SQTIHQWPATLVQPVGSPLSLECTVEGTSNPNLYWYRQAAGRGLQLLFYSVGIGQISSEVPQNLSASRPQDRQFILSSKKLLLSDSGFYLCAWSGSTDTQYFGPGTRLTVL.

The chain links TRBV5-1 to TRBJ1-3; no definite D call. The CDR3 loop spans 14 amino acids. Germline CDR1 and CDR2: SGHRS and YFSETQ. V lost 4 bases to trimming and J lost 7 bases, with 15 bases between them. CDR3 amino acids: CASSPPRVENTIYF. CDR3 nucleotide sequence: TGCGCCAGCAGCCCCCCCAGAGTTGAGAACACCATATATTTT.

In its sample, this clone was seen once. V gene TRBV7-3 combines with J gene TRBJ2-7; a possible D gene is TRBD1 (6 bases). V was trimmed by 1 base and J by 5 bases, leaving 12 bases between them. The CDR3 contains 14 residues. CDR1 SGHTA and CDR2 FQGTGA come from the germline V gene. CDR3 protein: CASSLMADSDEQYF. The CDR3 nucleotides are TGTGCCAGCAGCTTAATGGCGGACAGCGACGAGCAGTACTTC.

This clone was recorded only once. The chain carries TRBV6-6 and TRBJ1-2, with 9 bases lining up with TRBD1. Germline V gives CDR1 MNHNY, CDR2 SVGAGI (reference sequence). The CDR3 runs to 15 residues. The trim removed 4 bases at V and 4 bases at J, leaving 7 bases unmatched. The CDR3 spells CASSFLRGQGYGYTF. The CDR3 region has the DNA TGTGCCAGCAGTTTCCTGAGGGGACAGGGCTATGGCTACACCTTC.

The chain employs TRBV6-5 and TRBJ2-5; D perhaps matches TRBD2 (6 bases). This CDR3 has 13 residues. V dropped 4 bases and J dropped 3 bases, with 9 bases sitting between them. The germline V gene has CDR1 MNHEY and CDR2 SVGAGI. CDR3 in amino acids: CASSFPGEETQYF. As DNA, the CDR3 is TGTGCCAGCAGTTTCCCGGGGGAAGAGACCCAGTACTTC.

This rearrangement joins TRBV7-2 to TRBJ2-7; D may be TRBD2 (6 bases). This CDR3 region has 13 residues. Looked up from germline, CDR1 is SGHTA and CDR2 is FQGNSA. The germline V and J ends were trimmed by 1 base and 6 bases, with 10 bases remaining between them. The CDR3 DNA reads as TGTGCCAGCAGCTTAGTACGGGAGTCCGAGCAGTACTTC. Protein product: CASSLVRESEQYF.

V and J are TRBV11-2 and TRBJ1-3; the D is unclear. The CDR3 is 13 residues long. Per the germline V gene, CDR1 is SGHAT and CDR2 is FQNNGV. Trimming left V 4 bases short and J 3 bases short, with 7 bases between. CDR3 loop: CASSSSYGNTIYF. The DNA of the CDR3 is TGTGCCAGCAGCTCCTCATATGGAAACACCATATATTTT.

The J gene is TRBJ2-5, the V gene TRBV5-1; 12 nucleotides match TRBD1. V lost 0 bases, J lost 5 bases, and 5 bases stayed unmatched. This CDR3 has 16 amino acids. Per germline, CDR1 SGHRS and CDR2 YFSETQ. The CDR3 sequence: CASSLAGQGAGETQYF. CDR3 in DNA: TGCGCCAGCAGCTTGGCGGGACAGGGGGCTGGGGAGACCCAGTACTTC.

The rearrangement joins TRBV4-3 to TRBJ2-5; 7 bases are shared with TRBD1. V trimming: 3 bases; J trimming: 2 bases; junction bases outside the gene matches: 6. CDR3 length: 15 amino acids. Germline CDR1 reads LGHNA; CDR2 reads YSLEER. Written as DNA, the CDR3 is TGCGCCAGCAGCCAGGACCGGGACAGACAAGAGACCCAGTACTTC. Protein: CASSQDRDRQETQYF.

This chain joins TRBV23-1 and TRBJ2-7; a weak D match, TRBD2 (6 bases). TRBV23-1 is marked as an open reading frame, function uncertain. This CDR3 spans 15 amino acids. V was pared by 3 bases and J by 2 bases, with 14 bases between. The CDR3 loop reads CASSQAGTATYEQYF. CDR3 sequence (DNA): TGCGCCAGCAGTCAGGCCGGGACTGCAACCTACGAGCAGTACTTC.

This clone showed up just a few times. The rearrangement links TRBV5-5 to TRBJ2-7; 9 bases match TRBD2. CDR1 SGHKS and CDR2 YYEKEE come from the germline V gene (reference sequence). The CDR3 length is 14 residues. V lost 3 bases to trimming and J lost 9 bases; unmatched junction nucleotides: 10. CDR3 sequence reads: CASSYDSGRRVQYF. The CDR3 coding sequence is TGTGCCAGCAGCTACGATAGCGGGAGAAGAGTGCAGTACTTC.

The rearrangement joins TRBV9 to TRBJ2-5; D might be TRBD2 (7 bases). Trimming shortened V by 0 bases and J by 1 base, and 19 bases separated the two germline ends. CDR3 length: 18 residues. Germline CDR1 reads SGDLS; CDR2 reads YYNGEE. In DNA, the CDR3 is TGTGCCAGCAGCGTAGCTACGGGGGGAGGGGGTTCCCAAGAGACCCAGTACTTC. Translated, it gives CASSVATGGGGSQETQYF.

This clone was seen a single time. The DNA of the CDR3 is TGCGCCAGCAGCCTACAGGGACCCCAAGAGACCCAGTACTTC. It encodes CASSLQGPQETQYF. The V and J genes are TRBV5-1 and TRBJ2-5; weak D call: TRBD1 (6 bases). The CDR3 runs 14 residues. Between the trimmed V and J ends, which lost 4 bases and 1 base, there was a span of 11 bases. Germline loops: CDR1 SGHRS, CDR2 YFSETQ.

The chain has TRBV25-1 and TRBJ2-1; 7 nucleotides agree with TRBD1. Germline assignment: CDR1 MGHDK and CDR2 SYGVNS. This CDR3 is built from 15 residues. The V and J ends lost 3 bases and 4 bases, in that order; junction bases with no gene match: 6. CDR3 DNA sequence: TGTGCCAGCAGTGAGAGTCAGGGACAGTACAATGAGCAGTTCTTC. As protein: CASSESQGQYNEQFF.